Listed here are 15 T cell receptor beta chains from one sample, sequenced in a study of T cells after yellow fever vaccination. MiXCR, run by TCRdb on the 5' RACE reads, gives a single entry per CDR3 protein. The profile covers 450,000 to 550,000 distinct CDR3 sequences, with 19% appearing a single time and roughly 13% taken by the ten largest. The sequenced sample was PBMCs, obtained 15 days after the yellow fever booster vaccination. Source of these receptors: a man aged 25-45 years who received the YFV17D yellow fever vaccine.

The chain employs TRBV5-4 and TRBJ2-5; 12 nucleotides line up with TRBD1. Germline V gene sequence: CDR1 SGHNT, CDR2 YYREEE (reference sequence). The trim removed 4 bases at V and 2 bases at J, leaving 6 bases unmatched. This CDR3 comprises 16 residues. The CDR3 is CASSRDRGLRQETQYF. The CDR3 DNA follows: TGTGCCAGCAGCCGGGACAGGGGGCTTCGGCAAGAGACCCAGTACTTC.

This clonotype was recorded once. The chain employs TRBV11-2 and TRBJ2-4; 11 positions match TRBD1. This CDR3 spans 20 amino acids. V gave up 0 bases and J gave up 0 bases; unmatched junction bases: 10. Germline V gives CDR1 SGHAT, CDR2 FQNNGV. This CDR3 reads CASSLEPGTGGFLAKNIQYF. The CDR3 DNA follows: TGTGCCAGCAGCTTAGAGCCCGGGACAGGGGGGTTCCTAGCCAAAAACATTCAGTACTTC.

This clonotype was found once. The rearrangement links TRBV5-1 to TRBJ2-3, with TRBD2 matching over 12 bases. V lost 4 bases, J lost 4 bases, and 7 bases stayed unmatched. CDR1 is SGHRS and CDR2 is YFSETQ in the germline V gene. This CDR3 comprises 16 residues. Here the CDR3 reads CASSQTSGSFADTQYF. CDR3 coding DNA: TGCGCCAGCAGCCAGACTAGCGGGAGCTTCGCAGATACGCAGTATTTT.

This clonotype was counted ten times or more. V and J are TRBV25-1 and TRBJ1-1; D remains ambiguous. The V gene's germline CDR1 is MGHDK and CDR2 SYGVNS. This CDR3 has 14 residues. Trimming left V 8 bases short and J 0 bases short, with 13 bases between. The CDR3 here is CASELGSMNTEAFF. CDR3 DNA: TGTGCCAGCGAGTTAGGATCCATGAACACTGAAGCTTTCTTT.

The genes are TRBV10-3 and TRBJ2-7, with 7 bases identical to TRBD1. V lost 3 bases, J lost 6 bases, and 11 bases stayed unmatched. The CDR3 runs 15 residues. The V gene's germline CDR1 is ENHRY and CDR2 SYGVKD. CDR3 amino acids: CAISDSRRQGGEQYF. As DNA, the CDR3 is TGTGCCATCAGTGATTCACGGCGACAGGGTGGCGAGCAGTACTTC.

This clonotype was counted only a few times. In DNA form, the CDR3 reads TGCGCCAGCAGCTTGGCAATAACCCCCTACAATGAGCAGTTCTTC. Protein sequence: CASSLAITPYNEQFF. This chain connects TRBV5-1 to TRBJ2-1, with D unclear. Germline V gene lookup returns CDR1 SGHRS and CDR2 YFSETQ. Deletions cut 0 bases from V and 2 bases from J, with 9 bases between. The CDR3 is made up of 15 amino acids. Filled out from reference TRBV5-1 and TRBJ2-1, the complete variable domain reads KAGVTQTPRYLIKTRGQQVTLSCSPISGHRSVSWYQQTPGQGLQFLFEYFSETQRNKGNFPGRFSGRQFSNSRSEMNVSTLELGDSALYLCASSLAITPYNEQFFGPGTRLTVL.

This clonotype was recorded a few times. CDR3 sequence: CSARVGDQPQHF. For the CDR3, the DNA is TGCAGTGCTAGAGTGGGGGATCAGCCCCAGCATTTT. The chain joins TRBV20-1 to TRBJ1-5, with a tentative D call TRBD1 (5 bases). V was pared by 1 base and J by 5 bases, with 6 bases between. Germline CDR1 reads DFQATT; CDR2 reads SNEGSKA (reference sequence). The CDR3 totals 12 residues.

The chain couples TRBV20-1 to TRBJ1-5, with TRBD1 matching 10 bases. Germline assignment: CDR1 DFQATT and CDR2 SNEGSKA (reference sequence). The CDR3 has 14 amino acids. Losses at the gene ends were 5 bases for V and 7 bases for J; bases not matched to a gene: 8. The CDR3 loop reads CSALTGGGRQPQHF. The CDR3 DNA reads TGCAGTGCTCTGACAGGGGGCGGCCGGCAGCCCCAGCATTTT.

This clonotype was counted many times. V and J are TRBV12-3 or TRBV12-4 and TRBJ2-7, with D unresolved. Trimming removed 5 bases at V and 0 bases at J, with 2 bases between. The CDR3 is made up of 11 amino acids. The CDR3 nucleotides read TGTGCCAGCAGTACCTCCTACGAGCAGTACTTC. Amino acid sequence: CASSTSYEQYF.

This chain links TRBV12-3 or TRBV12-4 with TRBJ2-7; the match to TRBD2 covers 8 bases. This CDR3 region has 13 residues. The junction had 7 bases not matched to a gene; V was cut back by 7 bases and J by 5 bases. CDR3 coding DNA: TGTGCCAGCACCCCGGGGGGGGACAACGAGCAGTACTTC. Translation: CASTPGGDNEQYF.

The J gene is TRBJ1-4, the V gene TRBV5-1; D not certain. The length of the CDR3 is 14 residues. Per germline, CDR1 SGHRS and CDR2 YFSETQ. With 0 bases removed from V and 10 bases from J, the gap between germline ends came to 13 bases. The CDR3 region has the DNA TGCGCCAGCAGCTTGGACTTCGGGGATGGAAAACTGTTTTTT. Encoded protein: CASSLDFGDGKLFF.

The chain links TRBV5-1 to TRBJ1-2; 8 bases match TRBD1. The CDR3 extends over 13 amino acids. V was clipped by 5 bases and J by 6 bases; unmatched bases: 6. Germline V gives CDR1 SGHRS, CDR2 YFSETQ. In nucleotides, the CDR3 is TGCGCCAGCAGAGGCGACAGGGGTGATGGCTACACCTTC. It codes for CASRGDRGDGYTF.

The chain couples TRBV5-1 to TRBJ2-7, with 10 bases fitting TRBD2. Germline V gene sequence: CDR1 SGHRS, CDR2 YFSETQ. The CDR3 spans 15 residues. The J segment lost 2 bases and the V segment lost 3 bases, leaving 5 bases of the junction unmatched. The CDR3 nucleotides read TGCGCCAGCAGCTCAAGGACTAGCGGAGCCTACGAGCAGTACTTC. It yields the protein CASSSRTSGAYEQYF.

The sample holds a few counts of this clonotype. The chain carries TRBV20-1 and TRBJ2-7, with 10 bases that match TRBD2. Per germline, CDR1 DFQATT and CDR2 SNEGSKA (reference sequence). V gave up 3 bases and J gave up 7 bases; unmatched junction bases: 9. The CDR3 loop spans 14 amino acids. This CDR3 reads CSASRASGSEEQYF. The CDR3 nucleotides are TGCAGTGCTAGTAGGGCTAGCGGGAGTGAAGAGCAGTACTTC.

This clonotype was counted only a few times. V and J are TRBV20-1 and TRBJ2-3; unclear D gene. The length of the CDR3 is 13 residues. Germline CDR1 reads DFQATT; CDR2 reads SNEGSKA (reference sequence). Trimming cost V 2 bases and J 0 bases, with 6 bases left between them. The CDR3 sequence: CSARHRSTDTQYF. Written as DNA, the CDR3 is TGCAGTGCTAGACACCGTAGCACAGATACGCAGTATTTT.